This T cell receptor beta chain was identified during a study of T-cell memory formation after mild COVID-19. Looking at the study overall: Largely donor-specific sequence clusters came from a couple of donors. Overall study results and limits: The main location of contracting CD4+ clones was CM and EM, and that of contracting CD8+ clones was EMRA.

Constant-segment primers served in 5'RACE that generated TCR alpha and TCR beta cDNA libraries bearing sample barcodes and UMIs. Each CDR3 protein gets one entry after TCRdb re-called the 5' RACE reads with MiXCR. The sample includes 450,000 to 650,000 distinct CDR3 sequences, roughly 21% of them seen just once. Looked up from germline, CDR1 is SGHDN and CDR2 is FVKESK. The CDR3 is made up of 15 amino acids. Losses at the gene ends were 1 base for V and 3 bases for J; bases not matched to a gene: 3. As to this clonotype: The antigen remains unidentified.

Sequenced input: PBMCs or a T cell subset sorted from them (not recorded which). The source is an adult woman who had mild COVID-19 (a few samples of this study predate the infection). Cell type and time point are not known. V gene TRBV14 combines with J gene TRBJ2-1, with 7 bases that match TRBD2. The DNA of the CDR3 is TGTGCCAGCAGCCAAGGTGCTAGCGGCTACAATGAGCAGTTCTTC. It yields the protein CASSQGASGYNEQFF.